This paragraph reports one T cell receptor beta chain. The sample originates from a study of OX40 agonist ivuxolimab in advanced cancers. Turning to the study itself: Patients assigned to dose escalation were diagnosed with hepatocellular carcinoma, melanoma, renal cell or head and neck cancer.

Sequenced by immunoSEQ multiplex PCR; TCRdb stores in-frame clones only, minus some. Of 65,000 to 80,000 clones in the sample, approximately 84% were seen once. The sequence was collected from an adult with an advanced solid tumor such as melanoma, head and neck, liver or kidney cancer. This material consisted of CD4+ or CD8+ T cells sorted from blood, taken in a trial of the OX40 agonist ivuxolimab.

CDR3 region: CASSLPGGGGPTGELFF. Here the CDR3 DNA reads TGTGCCAGCAGCTTACCCGGAGGGGGGGGCCCTACCGGGGAGCTGTTTTTT. The chain carries TRBV7-3 and TRBJ2-2; perhaps TRBD2 as D (7 bases). CDR1 is SGHTA and CDR2 is FQGTGA in the germline V gene. This CDR3 spans 17 amino acids. Trimming shortened V by 2 bases and J by 5 bases, and 18 bases separated the two germline ends.